The entry below describes one T cell receptor (beta chain). This specimen belongs to a study of blood T cell repertoires in COVID-19. Profiling relied on immunoSEQ multiplex PCR, and the TCRdb table lists in-frame clones only, not all of them. Altogether approximately 130,000 clones are present, 87% being singletons, with the ten largest covering about 2%. Germline V gene data show CDR1 as MNHEY and CDR2 as SMNVEV (reference sequence). The CDR3 contains 14 residues. V lost 2 bases to trimming and J lost 6 bases, with 10 bases between them. The chain links TRBV27 to TRBJ1-4, with D uncertain. The sequence derives from a woman aged 50 to 65 with acute or convalescent COVID-19. Input material: peripheral blood. The DNA of the CDR3 is TGTGCCAGCAGTTTAGGGCTCCCTTATGAAAAACTGTTTTTT. It encodes CASSLGLPYEKLFF.